This TCR beta chain was retrieved from a study of blood T cells in healthy people across ages. Germline V lookup: CDR1 LNHNV, CDR2 YYDKDF (reference sequence). V lost 3 bases, J lost 8 bases, and 17 bases lay in between. CDR3 length: 15 residues. It was with a sample-barcoded 5' primer and a J-beta primer mix that a second PCR of roughly 7 to 12 cycles was run. TCRdb recomputed calls from the 5' RACE reads with MiXCR, one row per CDR3 protein. The sample lists approximately 2,000,000 distinct CDR3 sequences; 35% to 50% were seen once. The TCR sequence derives from a human donor in good health. The genes are TRBV15 and TRBJ2-4; maybe TRBD1 (7 bases). The specimen was blood. In nucleotides, the CDR3 is TGTGCCACCAGCAGGCGGGACGGAACAGGGGACATTCAGTACTTC. Translated: CATSRRDGTGDIQYF. Based on the CDR3 plus reference TRBV15 and TRBJ2-4, the full variable domain is DAMVIQNPRYQVTQFGKPVTLSCSQTLNHNVMYWYQQKSSQAPKLLFHYYDKDFNNEADTPDNFQSRRPNTSFCFLDIRSPGLGDTAMYLCATSRRDGTGDIQYFGAGTRLSVL.